Reported below is one TCR beta chain. The data belong to a study of cytomegalovirus exposure and HLA in healthy donors. Germline CDR1 and CDR2: LNHDA and SQIVND (reference sequence). The V end lost 7 bases, the J end lost 0 bases, and 18 bases lay between the germline ends. The length of the CDR3 is 16 residues. The PCR ran on 60 Vbeta and 13 Jbeta primers. Sequencing was performed with immunoSEQ multiplex PCR; in TCRdb, only in-frame clones are kept and a portion is missing. The table shows tens of thousands of clones, with around three fifths occurring only once. The receptor's source is a middle-aged woman in good health and CMV-seropositive. The V call is TRBV19, the J call TRBJ1-1, with a possible D match to TRBD1 (5 bases). Sequences were obtained from PBMCs. The CDR3 loop reads CASIGVRGTMNTEAFF. CDR3 nucleotide sequence: TGTGCCAGTATAGGCGTTAGGGGAACTATGAACACTGAAGCTTTCTTT.